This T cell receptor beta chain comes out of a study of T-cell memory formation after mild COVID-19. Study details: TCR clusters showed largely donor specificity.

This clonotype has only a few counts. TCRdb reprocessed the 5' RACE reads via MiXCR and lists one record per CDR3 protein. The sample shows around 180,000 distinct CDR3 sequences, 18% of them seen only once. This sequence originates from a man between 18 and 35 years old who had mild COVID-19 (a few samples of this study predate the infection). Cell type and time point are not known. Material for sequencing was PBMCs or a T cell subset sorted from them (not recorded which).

The CDR3 is CASSQRQGLDEQFF. The CDR3 bases are TGCGCCAGCAGCCAAAGGCAGGGCTTAGATGAGCAGTTCTTC. The gene calls are TRBV4-3 and TRBJ2-1; a possible D gene is TRBD1 (5 bases). The CDR3 length is 14 residues. V lost 2 bases and J 8 bases, leaving 13 bases between the germline ends. Germline V CDR1 and CDR2: LGHNA, YSLEER.